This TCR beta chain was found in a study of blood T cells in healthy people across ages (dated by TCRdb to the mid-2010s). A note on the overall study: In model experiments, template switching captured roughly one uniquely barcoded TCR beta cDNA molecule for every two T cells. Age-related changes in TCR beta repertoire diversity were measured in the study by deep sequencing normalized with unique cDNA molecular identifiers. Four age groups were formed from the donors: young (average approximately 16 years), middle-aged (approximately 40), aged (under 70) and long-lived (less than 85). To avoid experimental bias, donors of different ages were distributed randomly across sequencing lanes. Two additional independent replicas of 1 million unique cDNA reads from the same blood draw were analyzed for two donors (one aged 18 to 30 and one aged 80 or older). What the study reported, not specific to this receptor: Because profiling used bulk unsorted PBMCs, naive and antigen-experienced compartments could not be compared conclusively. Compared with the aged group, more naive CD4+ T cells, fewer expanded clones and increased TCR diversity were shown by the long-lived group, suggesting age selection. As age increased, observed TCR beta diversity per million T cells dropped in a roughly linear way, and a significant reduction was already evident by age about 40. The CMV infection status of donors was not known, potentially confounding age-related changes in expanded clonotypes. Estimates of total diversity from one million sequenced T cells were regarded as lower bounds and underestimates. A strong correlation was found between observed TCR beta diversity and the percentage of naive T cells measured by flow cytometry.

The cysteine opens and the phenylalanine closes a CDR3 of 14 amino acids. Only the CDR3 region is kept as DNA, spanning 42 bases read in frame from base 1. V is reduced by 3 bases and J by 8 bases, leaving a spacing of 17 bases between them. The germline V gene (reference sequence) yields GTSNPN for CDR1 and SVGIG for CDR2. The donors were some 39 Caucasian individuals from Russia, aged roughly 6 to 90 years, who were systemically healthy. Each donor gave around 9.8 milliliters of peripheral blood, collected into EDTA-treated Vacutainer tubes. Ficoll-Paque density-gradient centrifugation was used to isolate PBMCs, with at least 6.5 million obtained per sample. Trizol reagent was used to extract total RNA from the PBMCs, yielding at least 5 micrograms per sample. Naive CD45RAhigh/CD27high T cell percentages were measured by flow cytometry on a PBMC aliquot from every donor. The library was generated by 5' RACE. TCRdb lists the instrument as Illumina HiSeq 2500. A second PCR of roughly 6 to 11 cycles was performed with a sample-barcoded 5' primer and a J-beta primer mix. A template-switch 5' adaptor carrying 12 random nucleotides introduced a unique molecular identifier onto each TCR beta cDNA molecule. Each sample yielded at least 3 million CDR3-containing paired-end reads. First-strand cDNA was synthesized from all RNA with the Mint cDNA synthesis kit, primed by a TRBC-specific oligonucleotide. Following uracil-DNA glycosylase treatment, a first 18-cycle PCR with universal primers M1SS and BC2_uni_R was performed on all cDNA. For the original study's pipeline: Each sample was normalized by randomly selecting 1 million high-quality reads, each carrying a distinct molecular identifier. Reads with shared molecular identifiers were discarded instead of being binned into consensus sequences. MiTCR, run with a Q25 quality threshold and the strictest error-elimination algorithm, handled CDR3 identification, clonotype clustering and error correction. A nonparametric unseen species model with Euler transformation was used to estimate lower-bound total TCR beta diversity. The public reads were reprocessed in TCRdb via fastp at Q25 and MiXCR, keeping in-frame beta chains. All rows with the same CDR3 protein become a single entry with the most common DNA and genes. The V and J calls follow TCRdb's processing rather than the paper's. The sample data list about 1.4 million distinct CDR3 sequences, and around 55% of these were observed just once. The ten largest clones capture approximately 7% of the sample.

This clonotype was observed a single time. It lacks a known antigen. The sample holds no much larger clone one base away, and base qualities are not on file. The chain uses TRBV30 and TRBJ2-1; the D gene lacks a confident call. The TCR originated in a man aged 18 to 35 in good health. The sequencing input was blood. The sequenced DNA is TGTGCCTGGAGGGATAGCACCCCTGTCCATGAGCAGTTCTTC. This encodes CAWRDSTPVHEQFF.